This TCR beta chain was profiled in a study of shared clonotypes between healthy human individuals. Study conclusions and caveats: The four-donor shared clonotypes exceeded non-shared clonotypes in generation probability, with non-shared ones scoring lower.

This clone was detected only a few times. Its antigen is not identified. Only in-frame clones appear in the TCRdb table, and some are missing; sequencing was by immunoSEQ multiplex PCR. The sample lists approximately 340,000 clones, around 79% occurring once. Only Caucasian adults living in Nashville, Tennessee made up the donor group. Partitioning of CD4+ cells yielded a CD45RA+ naive subset and a CD45RA-negative memory subset. The V end was cut by 3 bases, the J end by 3 bases, with 15 bases between. The germline V gene has CDR1 MNHNS and CDR2 SASEGT. The CDR3 runs to 15 residues. Sample: memory CD4+ T cells sorted from blood. Subset specified: CD45RA-negative fraction. V gene TRBV6-1 combines with J gene TRBJ2-7; D gene ambiguous. This receptor was taken from a man aged 30 to 39 in good health. The DNA of the CDR3 is TGTGCCAGCAGTGAGTACGGTTCCTATTACTACGAGCAGTACTTC. Encoded protein: CASSEYGSYYYEQYF.